This is a list of T cell receptor beta chains from one sample in a study of T cells after yellow fever vaccination. TCRdb independently ran MiXCR on the 5' RACE reads; one entry per CDR3 protein. This sample has about 340,000 distinct CDR3 sequences, with around 13% found just once. The source was CD4+ T cells sorted from PBMCs, collected 15 days after the yellow fever booster vaccination. These receptors were taken from a young man who received the YFV17D yellow fever vaccine. Both conserved end residues are part of each CDR3. The D gene is left open where the match is weak. Rows give clone size only sometimes, using once, few, many, or a class for an expanded clone.

j_gene | d_gene | v_gene | abundance | CDR3nt | CDR3aa
TRBJ2-2 | - | TRBV20-1 | few | TGCAGTGCTAGAGAGAGCTCGGGCACCGGGGAGCTGTTTTTT | CSARESSGTGELFF
TRBJ1-1 | TRBD1 | TRBV5-1 | many | TGCGCCAGCAGCCCCTGGACAGGGAACACTGAAGCTTTCTTT | CASSPWTGNTEAFF
TRBJ2-1 | - | TRBV7-6 | many | TGTGCCAGCAGCTTAGGTACAGGGAGGGGTGAGCAGTTCTTC | CASSLGTGRGEQFF
TRBJ2-6 | - | TRBV7-2 | few | TGTGCCAGCAGCTTAGGAGCAGCTGGGGCCAACGTCCTGACTTTC | CASSLGAAGANVLTF
TRBJ1-1 | - | TRBV7-9 | - | TGTGCCAGCAGCGTCCTAGGCCGGGGTAAAGCTTTCTTT | CASSVLGRGKAFF
TRBJ1-1 | - | TRBV4-2 | - | TGTGCCAGCAGCCAAATAAGTGGGGACACTGAAGCTTTCTTT | CASSQISGDTEAFF
TRBJ2-1 | TRBD2 | TRBV3-1 | few | TGTGCCAGCAGCCTTAGACTAGCGGGGGGCCTCTACAATGAGCAGTTCTTC | CASSLRLAGGLYNEQFF
TRBJ2-2 | - | TRBV5-1 | many | TGCGCCAGCAGGTACAGGACAGCGAACACCGGGGAGCTGTTTTTT | CASRYRTANTGELFF
TRBJ2-1 | - | TRBV12-3/TRBV12-4 | few | TGTGCCAGCAGTTTAGCGCGGCTACCGGGCTACAATGAGCAGTTCTTC | CASSLARLPGYNEQFF
TRBJ1-5 | - | TRBV14 | few | TGTGCCAGCAGCCAAGGAAGGGGGGGGCAGCCCCAGCATTTT | CASSQGRGGQPQHF
TRBJ2-2 | - | TRBV12-3/TRBV12-4 | few | TGTGCCAGCAGTTTGGGCGGCCAATCGTGGCTGTTTTTT | CASSLGGQSWLFF
TRBJ1-6 | - | TRBV2 | - | TGTGCCAGCAGCCTAGAGGGGGGGGCGGATTCACCCCTCCACTTT | CASSLEGGADSPLHF
TRBJ2-6 | - | TRBV7-2 | many | TGTGCCAGCAGCCTCGGGGGCCCCCGCTCTGGGGCCAACGTCCTGACTTTC | CASSLGGPRSGANVLTF
TRBJ2-2 | - | TRBV4-1 | - | TGCGCCAGCAGCCAAGATCAAAGGAGAGACACCGGGGAGCTGTTTTTT | CASSQDQRRDTGELFF
TRBJ2-5 | - | TRBV15 | - | TGTGCCACCAGCAGATCCTTAGGACATTCTGGACAAGAGACCCAGTACTTC | CATSRSLGHSGQETQYF
TRBJ2-5 | - | TRBV19 | - | TGTGCCAGTAGTTCCTCGCCAGGCCCTCGCGAGACCCAGTACTTC | CASSSSPGPRETQYF
TRBJ2-7 | - | TRBV9 | many | TGTGCCAGCAGCGCCACAGGGCTGGGCTACGAGCAGTACTTC | CASSATGLGYEQYF
TRBJ1-2 | - | TRBV3-1 | - | TGTGCCAGCAGCCAAGGCGGACACTATGGCTACACCTTC | CASSQGGHYGYTF
TRBJ2-1 | - | TRBV30 | few | TGTGCCTGGAGTGTCGCGGGGATTGAGCAGTTCTTC | CAWSVAGIEQFF
TRBJ1-6 | - | TRBV2 | - | TGTGCCAGCAGTCGCATTCAGGATTCACCCCTCCACTTT | CASSRIQDSPLHF
TRBJ2-1 | TRBD2 | TRBV29-1 | few | TGCAGCGTTTCAGGGACTAGCGGACGGAGCCTGTTCTACAATGAGCAGTTCTTC | CSVSGTSGRSLFYNEQFF